These 9 T cell receptor beta chains were all obtained from the same sample, sequenced in a study of shared clonotypes between healthy human individuals. Measured with immunoSEQ multiplex PCR; TCRdb has only the in-frame clones, and not every one. The table includes 2 million to 2.5 million clones, nearly 97% detected once. The specimen sequenced was naive CD4+ T cells sorted from blood. Subset: CD45RA+ positively selected. These receptors came from a man between 18 and 35 years old in good health.

The chain couples TRBV28 to TRBJ1-3, with unresolved D. This CDR3 is built from 14 residues. Germline-derived CDR1 and CDR2 are MDHEN and SYDVKM. The V and J ends lost 6 bases and 6 bases respectively, with 15 bases between them. CDR3 in amino acids: CASRTSLEPNTIYF. CDR3 bases: TGTGCCAGCAGGACTTCACTCGAACCAAACACCATATATTTT.

Worth noting for this clone: Within the sample, other DNA sequences also encode this same CDR3. The chain combines TRBV7-2 with TRBJ1-5; D is unclear. V was pared by 0 bases and J by 1 base, with 7 bases between. The CDR3 totals 15 residues. In germline, CDR1 is SGHTA, CDR2 FQGNSA. Written as DNA, the CDR3 is TGTGCCAGCAGCTTAGCGGCCACCAGCAATCAGCCCCAGCATTTT. Translated, it gives CASSLAATSNQPQHF. The whole variable domain, remainder taken from reference TRBV7-2 and TRBJ1-5, is GAGVSQSPSNKVTEKGKDVELRCDPISGHTALYWYRQSLGQGLEFLIYFQGNSAPDKSGLPSDRFSAERTGGSVSTLTIQRTQQEDSAVYLCASSLAATSNQPQHFGDGTRLSIL.

This clone occurred once. The J gene is TRBJ1-2, the V gene TRBV19; 7 nucleotides match TRBD1. Germline CDR1 and CDR2: LNHDA and SQIVND (reference sequence). The CDR3 totals 14 residues. With V trimmed by 3 bases and J by 3 bases, 4 bases remained unmatched. For the CDR3, the DNA is TGTGCCAGTAGTATCGCAACAGGGGACTATGGCTACACCTTC. It encodes CASSIATGDYGYTF.

In regard to this clone: This sample includes further DNA sequences coding for the same CDR3. J is TRBJ2-7 and V is TRBV30; no definite D call. The CDR3 is made up of 11 amino acids. The V and J ends lost 3 bases and 4 bases respectively, with 7 bases between them. CDR1 is GTSNPN and CDR2 is SVGIG in the germline V gene (reference sequence). This CDR3 reads CAWRREYEQYF. CDR3 DNA sequence: TGTGCCTGGAGGAGAGAGTACGAGCAGTACTTC.

This chain uses TRBV6-1 with TRBJ2-7; D is ambiguous. V lost 4 bases and J 0 bases, leaving 13 bases between the germline ends. CDR1 and CDR2 from the germline V gene are MNHNS and SASEGT. CDR3 size: 15 residues. The chain's CDR3 is CASSGYSDPSYEQYF. The CDR3 DNA is TGTGCCAGCAGTGGGTACAGTGACCCCTCCTACGAGCAGTACTTC.

The rearrangement joins TRBV5-1 to TRBJ2-1; TRBD1 aligns across 8 bases. CDR1 is SGHRS, CDR2 YFSETQ, per germline. The CDR3 contains 15 residues. With V trimmed by 4 bases and J by 1 base, 4 bases remained unmatched. The DNA of the CDR3 is TGCGCCAGCAGCAAGGACAGGGTGTCCTACAATGAGCAGTTCTTC. This translates into CASSKDRVSYNEQFF.

The V call is TRBV4-1, the J call TRBJ2-1, with 9 bases fitting TRBD1. Trimming took 0 bases from V and 6 from J; bases not matched to a gene: 3. Germline values: CDR1 MGHRA, CDR2 YSYEKL. There are 15 residues in the CDR3. The CDR3 bases are TGCGCCAGCAGCCAAGAGGGACAGGGAGTCAATGAGCAGTTCTTC. It encodes CASSQEGQGVNEQFF.

The chain has TRBV7-9 and TRBJ2-1, with D maybe TRBD1 (6 bases). Germline V gives CDR1 SEHNR, CDR2 FQNEAQ (reference sequence). The V gene lost 4 bases and the J gene lost 6 bases, with 16 bases spanning the gap. This CDR3 is built from 15 residues. Here the CDR3 reads CASSSAGGQTNEQFF. The CDR3 coding sequence is TGTGCCAGCAGCTCAGCAGGTGGACAGACCAATGAGCAGTTCTTC.

The V gene is TRBV5-5, the J gene TRBJ1-5, with 7 bases lining up with TRBD1. The CDR3 is 17 residues long. Germline V gene sequence: CDR1 SGHKS, CDR2 YYEKEE (reference sequence). V lost 4 bases, J lost 0 bases, and 10 bases stayed unmatched. The CDR3: CASSLGTAVTSNQPQHF. In nucleotides, the CDR3 is TGTGCCAGCAGCCTAGGGACAGCCGTCACTAGCAATCAGCCCCAGCATTTT.